One and the same sample provided the 15 T cell receptor beta chains below, sequenced in a study of shared clonotypes between healthy human individuals. Method: immunoSEQ multiplex PCR; TCRdb's copy keeps in-frame clones and lacks some. Of 450,000 to 600,000 clones detected, roughly 85% appear once; the ten largest clones hold approximately 12%. The sample consisted of PBMCs. The receptor set was obtained from a woman aged 40 to 55 in good health. Some clones in this sample may be carry-over from other donors' samples.

The chain is built from TRBV19 and TRBJ2-6; D not certain. The V gene lost 5 bases and the J gene lost 0 bases, with 5 bases spanning the gap. Germline loops: CDR1 LNHDA, CDR2 SQIVND (reference sequence). This CDR3 is 14 amino acids long. CDR3 sequence (DNA): TGTGCCAGTAGTTGGGTCTCTGGGGCCAACGTCCTGACTTTC. Translated: CASSWVSGANVLTF. Full variable domain (remainder filled in from reference TRBV19 and TRBJ2-6): DGGITQSPKYLFRKEGQNVTLSCEQNLNHDAMYWYRQDPGQGLRLIYYSQIVNDFQKGDIAEGYSVSREKKESFPLTVTSAQKNPTAFYLCASSWVSGANVLTFGAGSRLTVL.

V usage is TRBV29-1 and J usage is TRBJ2-1, with D tentatively TRBD2 (5 bases). V lost 6 bases and J lost 10, with 16 bases in between. This CDR3 region has 12 residues. Germline V gives CDR1 SQVTM, CDR2 ANQGSEA. The DNA of the CDR3 is TGCAGCGTATGCCGGCGAGGAGGCGAGCAGTTCTTC. This gives the protein CSVCRRGGEQFF.

V is TRBV27 and J is TRBJ2-5; 8 nucleotides agree with TRBD1. CDR3 length: 15 residues. The J segment lost 2 bases and the V segment lost 6 bases, leaving 8 bases of the junction unmatched. Germline V gives CDR1 MNHEY, CDR2 SMNVEV (reference sequence). The CDR3 reads CASRLNRGRQETQYF. The CDR3 DNA reads TGTGCCAGCAGACTTAACAGGGGGAGACAAGAGACCCAGTACTTC.

The table lists this clone with a few counts. V is TRBV14 and J is TRBJ2-3; 11 bases agree with TRBD2. CDR3 length equals 17 residues. The V segment lost 2 bases and the J segment 6 bases; nucleotides outside the gene matches: 10. Germline CDR1 is SGHDN and CDR2 is FVKESK. CDR3 sequence: CASSQKLAGVLKDTQYF. CDR3 DNA sequence: TGTGCCAGCAGCCAAAAACTAGCGGGAGTTCTCAAGGATACGCAGTATTTT.

This chain uses TRBV7-3 with TRBJ2-1; 8 bases fit TRBD2. V gave up 4 bases and J gave up 5 bases; unmatched junction bases: 13. The germline V gene has CDR1 SGHTA and CDR2 FQGTGA. This CDR3 is built from 17 residues. CDR3 coding DNA: TGTGCCAGCAGCTCCGTCCCTACGGGACTAGTAGACAATGAGCAGTTCTTC. It specifies CASSSVPTGLVDNEQFF. The full variable domain, rest sourced from reference TRBV7-3 and TRBJ2-1, is GAGVSQTPSNKVTEKGKYVELRCDPISGHTALYWYRQSLGQGPEFLIYFQGTGAADDSGLPNDRFFAVRPEGSVSTLKIQRTERGDSAVYLCASSSVPTGLVDNEQFFGPGTRLTVL.

V and J are TRBV19 and TRBJ2-6, with TRBD1 matching 10 bases. The junction had 13 bases not matched to a gene; V was cut back by 9 bases and J by 2 bases. The CDR3 spans 18 residues. Germline loops: CDR1 LNHDA, CDR2 SQIVND (reference sequence). CDR3 nucleotide sequence: TGTGCCAGCTTACGAGGGACAGGGGTAGTAGCTGGGGCCAACGTCCTGACTTTC. Translating gives CASLRGTGVVAGANVLTF.

The V call is TRBV10-3, the J call TRBJ2-3, with TRBD1 matching over 8 bases. Unmatched junction bases numbered 10, after V lost 3 bases and J lost 5 bases. Germline loops: CDR1 ENHRY, CDR2 SYGVKD. The CDR3 is 16 residues long. The CDR3 DNA reads as TGTGCCATCAGTGATCCCCCTGGCAGGGGGCTAGATACGCAGTATTTT. It specifies CAISDPPGRGLDTQYF.

V is TRBV5-1 and J is TRBJ2-3, with a tentative D call TRBD2 (6 bases). The CDR3 is 15 residues long. Per the germline V gene, CDR1 is SGHRS and CDR2 is YFSETQ. Trimming shortened V by 2 bases and J by 1 base, and 11 bases separated the two germline ends. Here the CDR3 DNA reads TGCGCCAGCAGCTTAGGGGCTAGCGGCACAGATACGCAGTATTTT. This encodes CASSLGASGTDTQYF.

The CDR3 nucleotides are TGTGCCAGCAGCTTAGACTTTTTCACAGGGGCGGGAAATGAAAAACTGTTTTTT. It codes for CASSLDFFTGAGNEKLFF. The genes are TRBV7-8 and TRBJ1-4, with 7 positions matching TRBD1. J gave up 5 bases and V 1 base, and 13 bases lay outside the gene matches. The V gene's germline CDR1 is SGHVS and CDR2 FQNEAQ. The CDR3 sequence is 18 residues long.

This sequence joins TRBV30 and TRBJ2-5; 7 nucleotides match TRBD2. The closer fit of TRBJ2-7 to the DNA end suggests the J call may be wrong. The V gene's germline CDR1 is GTSNPN and CDR2 SVGIG (reference sequence). This CDR3 spans 15 amino acids. CDR3 loop: CAWSVPRESSYEQYF. CDR3 bases: TGTGCCTGGAGTGTTCCGCGGGAGAGCTCCTACGAGCAGTACTTC.

The chain uses TRBV27 and TRBJ2-2, with TRBD2 as a possible D gene (5 bases). Germline-derived CDR1 and CDR2 are MNHEY and SMNVEV (reference sequence). The length of the CDR3 is 15 residues. V lost 7 bases, J lost 2 bases, and 14 bases lay in between. The CDR3, as DNA: TGTGCCAGCAAGAGGGAGCAGGTTAACACCGGGGAGCTGTTTTTT. This codes for CASKREQVNTGELFF.

The chain is built from TRBV28 and TRBJ2-5, with D tentatively TRBD2 (5 bases). The J call is doubtful: the DNA matches TRBJ2-7 better. This CDR3 region has 13 residues. In germline, CDR1 is MDHEN, CDR2 SYDVKM. The CDR3 reads CASRPSGSYEQYF. CDR3 nucleotides: TGTGCCAGCAGACCAAGCGGTTCCTACGAGCAGTACTTC.

In its sample, this clone was seen a few times. The gene calls are TRBV2 and TRBJ1-5; D not certain. The CDR3 consists of 14 residues. CDR1 is SNHLY and CDR2 is FYNNEI in the germline V gene. Trimming left V 7 bases short and J 0 bases short, with 10 bases between. The CDR3 region is CASTQQYSNQPQHF. In DNA, the CDR3 is TGTGCCAGCACCCAGCAATATAGCAATCAGCCCCAGCATTTT. The variable domain in full, with the rest retrieved from reference TRBV2 and TRBJ1-5, is EPEVTQTPSHQVTQMGQEVILRCVPISNHLYFYWYRQILGQKVEFLVSFYNNEISEKSEIFDDQFSVERPDGSNFTLKIRSTKLEDSAMYFCASTQQYSNQPQHFGDGTRLSIL.

This clone was counted a single time. The chain couples TRBV28 to TRBJ1-1, with a possible D match to TRBD1 (5 bases). With 1 base removed from V and 3 bases from J, the gap between germline ends came to 12 bases. This CDR3 contains 15 residues. Germline loops: CDR1 MDHEN, CDR2 SYDVKM. In nucleotides, the CDR3 is TGTGCCAGCAGTTTATTGGGGGTTGGGTACACTGAAGCTTTCTTT. It codes for CASSLLGVGYTEAFF.

The chain joins TRBV5-1 to TRBJ2-3; a weak D match, TRBD1 (6 bases). The germline V gene encodes CDR1 SGHRS and CDR2 YFSETQ. The CDR3 length is 13 residues. V shed 3 bases and J shed 3 bases, with 8 bases lying between them. The CDR3 is CASSWQGTDTQYF. The CDR3 bases are TGCGCCAGCAGCTGGCAGGGGACAGATACGCAGTATTTT.